Following are 10 T cell receptor beta chains from one sample sequenced in a study of blood T cell repertoires in COVID-19. The protocol was immunoSEQ multiplex PCR, while the TCRdb copy is restricted to in-frame clones and leaves out a portion. The repertoire has 270,000 or so clones, under 90% of them found once; the top ten carry less than 4%. Sequencing used peripheral blood. These receptors came from a woman aged 18-35 years with acute or convalescent COVID-19.

The V and J genes are TRBV6-2 or TRBV6-3 and TRBJ2-7; D not certain. The CDR3 length is 15 residues. The germline CDR1 and CDR2 sequences are MNHEY and SVGEGT. V lost 2 bases and J lost 1, with 12 bases in between. CDR3 nucleotide sequence: TGTGCCAGCAGTTACGCGGCGGCCCCTTCCTACGAGCAGTACTTC. It is translated as CASSYAAAPSYEQYF.

The chain employs TRBV5-4 and TRBJ2-1, with a possible D match to TRBD2 (6 bases). Germline V gives CDR1 SGHNT, CDR2 YYREEE (reference sequence). The V and J ends lost 4 bases and 8 bases respectively, with 13 bases between them. The CDR3 length is 13 residues. Here the CDR3 DNA reads TGTGCCAGCAGCCGGACTAACTCGTATGAGCAGTTCTTC. Residues: CASSRTNSYEQFF. Based on the CDR3 plus reference TRBV5-4 and TRBJ2-1, the full variable domain is ETGVTQSPTHLIKTRGQQVTLRCSSQSGHNTVSWYQQALGQGPQFIFQYYREEENGRGNFPPRFSGLQFPNYSSELNVNALELDDSALYLCASSRTNSYEQFFGPGTRLTVL.

The V gene is TRBV10-2, the J gene TRBJ2-7; 10 bases map to TRBD2. The CDR3 spans 16 residues. V shed 6 bases and J 5 bases; nucleotides not matched to a gene: 13. Germline V gene data show CDR1 as WSHSY and CDR2 as SAAADI. The CDR3 spells CASSPKVLAGADEQYF. CDR3 nucleotide sequence: TGCGCCAGCAGCCCGAAGGTGCTAGCGGGAGCCGACGAGCAGTACTTC.

This chain's CDR3 is CSTETGMNTEAFF. DNA for the CDR3: TGCAGCACTGAGACAGGAATGAACACTGAAGCTTTCTTT. The chain uses TRBV29-1 and TRBJ1-1; D is possibly TRBD1 (6 bases). The length of the CDR3 is 13 residues. V was cut by 8 bases and J by 0 bases, with 13 bases left in between. Germline loops: CDR1 SQVTM, CDR2 ANQGSEA.

DNA of the CDR3: TGTGCCAGCAGCCCAATTTACAGGGGCTACGAGCAGTACTTC. It yields the protein CASSPIYRGYEQYF. The gene calls are TRBV14 and TRBJ2-7, with 7 bases fitting TRBD1. The CDR3 is made up of 14 amino acids. From germline, CDR1 is SGHDN and CDR2 FVKESK. V shed 4 bases, J shed 3 bases, and the junction held 6 bases outside the gene matches.

In its sample, this clone was seen once. The chain is built from TRBV2 and TRBJ1-2; D might be TRBD1 (6 bases). The CDR3 covers 12 residues. CDR1 is SNHLY and CDR2 is FYNNEI in the germline V gene. The V and J ends lost 9 bases and 7 bases respectively, with 15 bases between them. The CDR3 here is CARREIRGGYTF. CDR3 DNA: TGTGCCAGGCGTGAGATCAGGGGTGGCTACACCTTC.

The rearrangement uses TRBV9 and TRBJ2-7, with D possibly TRBD2 on 6 matching bases. V dropped 0 bases and J dropped 0 bases, with 13 bases sitting between them. Germline-derived CDR1 and CDR2 are SGDLS and YYNGEE. CDR3 size: 16 residues. The CDR3 nucleotides are TGTGCCAGCAGCGTAGCGGGAGACACGGTCTCCTACGAGCAGTACTTC. Its protein product is CASSVAGDTVSYEQYF. Using reference TRBV9 and TRBJ2-7 for the parts outside the CDR3, the full variable domain is DSGVTQTPKHLITATGQRVTLRCSPRSGDLSVYWYQQSLDQGLQFLIQYYNGEERAKGNILERFSAQQFPDLHSELNLSSLELGDSALYFCASSVAGDTVSYEQYFGPGTRLTVT.

The genes are TRBV28 and TRBJ2-5; D is perhaps TRBD2 (6 bases). In germline, CDR1 is MDHEN, CDR2 SYDVKM. The ends were cut back, 5 bases at V and 3 bases at J, with 16 bases in the middle. This CDR3 is built from 15 residues. The CDR3: CASSAPGLAKETQYF. Written as DNA, the CDR3 is TGTGCCAGCAGTGCCCCGGGACTGGCTAAAGAGACCCAGTACTTC.

This sequence joins TRBV27 and TRBJ2-7; 8 bases map to TRBD2. The germline gives CDR1 MNHEY, CDR2 SMNVEV (reference sequence). The CDR3 totals 14 residues. J was trimmed by 2 bases and V by 3 bases; bases with no gene match: 3. DNA for the CDR3: TGTGCCAGCAGTTTCGGGGGGGGCCCCTACGAGCAGTACTTC. Its translation: CASSFGGGPYEQYF.

This clone was counted between two and nine times. CDR3 in amino acids: CASSPMALADSGELFF. The CDR3 DNA reads as TGTGCCAGCTCACCAATGGCCCTAGCGGACTCCGGGGAGCTGTTTTTT. This chain joins TRBV18 and TRBJ2-2, with TRBD2 matching 7 bases. V shed 2 bases and J 6 bases; nucleotides not matched to a gene: 9. The CDR3 sequence is 16 residues long. Germline CDR1 and CDR2: KGHSH and LQKENI.